The next 4 T cell receptor beta chains were all read from a single sample in a study of T cells in Graves' hyperthyroidism and ophthalmopathy. What was amplified from RNA transcripts were TCR beta CDR3 regions. Initially, a first-round RT-PCR of the TCR CDR3 employed the HTBI primer set. TCRdb itself ran the multiplex PCR reads through MiXCR, one entry per CDR3 protein. The sample has around 500,000 distinct CDR3 sequences; 22% are singletons. The sequenced material came from blood. The receptors originated from an older woman with Graves' ophthalmopathy.

The rearrangement uses TRBV27 and TRBJ2-3; 12 bases agree with TRBD2. The V segment lost 4 bases and the J segment 6 bases; nucleotides outside the gene matches: 11. The CDR3 spans 17 residues. Looked up from germline, CDR1 is MNHEY and CDR2 is SMNVEV (reference sequence). The CDR3, as DNA: TGTGCCAGCAGTTCAATTATCCCTGGACTAGCGGGGGATACGCAGTATTTT. Its protein is CASSSIIPGLAGDTQYF.

This clonotype was recorded a few times. The gene calls are TRBV27 and TRBJ1-4; D is unresolved. CDR1 and CDR2 from the germline V gene are MNHEY and SMNVEV (reference sequence). There are 15 residues in the CDR3. V was trimmed by 4 bases and J by 2 bases, leaving 11 bases between them. CDR3 sequence: CASSSRTGTNEKLFF. Here the CDR3 DNA reads TGTGCCAGCAGTTCTCGGACGGGTACTAATGAAAAACTGTTTTTT.

This clonotype occurred a few times. The chain has TRBV5-1 and TRBJ2-3, with 8 bases identical to TRBD1. The germline V gene encodes CDR1 SGHRS and CDR2 YFSETQ. V lost 7 bases and J lost 3; bases outside the gene matches: 10. The CDR3 is 15 residues long. CDR3 region: CASGSQGARTDTQYF. Here the CDR3 DNA reads TGCGCCAGCGGCTCGCAGGGGGCGAGGACAGATACGCAGTATTTT. The variable domain in full, completed from reference TRBV5-1 and TRBJ2-3, reads KAGVTQTPRYLIKTRGQQVTLSCSPISGHRSVSWYQQTPGQGLQFLFEYFSETQRNKGNFPGRFSGRQFSNSRSEMNVSTLELGDSALYLCASGSQGARTDTQYFGPGTRLTVL.

This chain connects TRBV12-3 or TRBV12-4 to TRBJ1-4, with 9 bases identical to TRBD1. Unmatched junction bases numbered 3, after V lost 3 bases and J lost 7 bases. The CDR3 runs 14 residues. The CDR3 nucleotides are TGTGCCAGCAGTTTCGGACAGGGGTCTGAAAAACTGTTTTTT. It yields the protein CASSFGQGSEKLFF.